The clone carrying this T cell receptor (beta chain) was picked up a small number of times. It was RNA transcripts that yielded the amplified TCR beta CDR3 regions. Using the HTBI primer set, a first-round RT-PCR was run on the TCR CDR3. One entry per CDR3 protein, called by TCRdb with MiXCR from the multiplex PCR reads. This table holds hundreds of thousands of distinct CDR3 sequences, about 45% found once. Germline CDR1 reads SGHRS; CDR2 reads YFSETQ. CDR3 size: 13 residues. Trimming pared 1 base from V and 7 bases from J, leaving 11 bases between. The source of the sample is a study of T cells in Graves' hyperthyroidism and ophthalmopathy. Exclusion of a patient resulted from uncontrolled infection, other autoimmune disease, pregnancy or lactation. Clinicians diagnosed patients from clinical symptoms, serum thyroxine and TRAb, thyroid ultrasound and orbital computed tomography.

The specimen sequenced was peripheral blood or thyroid tissue (not recorded which). This sequence was found in an adult man with Graves' disease, either hyperthyroidism or ophthalmopathy (not recorded which). V and J are TRBV5-1 and TRBJ1-1; D is perhaps TRBD1 (5 bases). DNA of the CDR3: TGCGCCAGCAGCTTGAGGTACAGGAGTGAAGCTTTCTTT. The encoded protein is CASSLRYRSEAFF.